This TCR beta chain was observed in a study of CD8+ T cells in alopecia areata. Study-wide results and limits: Patients shared TCRs less clearly than mice did, possibly for HLA-related reasons. Uncertain still, given a single nonresponder, is whether baseline CD8+ expansion links to response. Numerous clones, expanded in lesions, remained in scalp and blood during tofacitinib.

Extracted from the samples, RNA was reverse transcribed into cDNA to serve as the sequencing template. Using immunoSEQ multiplex PCR, the repertoire was profiled, and TCRdb retains in-frame clones only, with some absent. Among 200,000 or so clones listed, roughly 44% were seen once. This clone was seen ten or more times. The target antigen is unknown. Noted treatment: oral pan-JAK inhibitor, 5-10 mg twice daily. Germline CDR1 MNHNY, CDR2 SVGAGI (reference sequence). V was clipped by 10 bases and J by 5 bases; unmatched bases: 13. The CDR3 spans 15 residues. The source is a human donor with alopecia areata. The chain carries TRBV6-6 and TRBJ2-5, with 10 nucleotides matching TRBD1. The specimen was CD4+ T cells sorted from blood, collected at approximately week 36, from a patient treated with tofacitinib. The CDR3 sequence is CATNTGTGVKETQYF. DNA of the CDR3: TGTGCCACGAACACCGGGACAGGGGTTAAGGAGACCCAGTACTTC.